Below, one TCR beta chain is given with its context. This clone was seen repeatedly, ten times or more. The antigen this receptor binds is unknown. Base qualities are not at hand, and no much larger clone is one base apart. For CDR1 and CDR2, the germline V gene (reference sequence) lists MNHEY and SMNVEV. Trimmed from V: 6 bases; trimmed from J: 4 bases; junction bases lacking a gene match: 10. The CDR3 starts with the cysteine, ends with the phenylalanine, and has 16 residues. Left in the record is the CDR3 DNA by itself, 48 bases read in frame from the first base. No treatment had been received by any patient before thyroid surgery. Using T-cell receptor beta sequencing, the study looked back at clinical samples from patients collected from about 2011 to 2019. This record comes from a study of metastatic and nonmetastatic thyroid tumors (dated by TCRdb to about 2020). The study in broad terms: The researchers compared repertoires between peripheral blood samples and tumor or nodule tissue samples from patients with malignant or benign thyroid disease. General findings and caveats noted by the study authors: In both blood and tumor samples, TCR beta diversity was reported to be significantly higher in malignant tumors than in benign nodules.

Receptors were amplified or captured by PCR. The instrument was an Illumina HiSeq 4000. High-throughput sequencing was used to profile the TCR beta-chain CDR3 region of every patient. As for the authors' bioinformatics: CDR3 differences across clinicopathological groups were used to build a classifier for discriminating distant-metastatic papillary thyroid cancer patients. The Shannon index was used to assess repertoire diversity, and the Morisita-Horn index was used to assess tumor-blood repertoire similarity. TCRdb cleaned the public reads at Q25 with fastp, built clones with MiXCR and kept in-frame beta chains. These V and J calls rely on TCRdb rather than the paper's analysis. The sample includes tens of thousands of clones, with 15% observed a single time. Together, the top ten hold roughly 3.3% of the sample.

The sequenced material came from blood. The chain is encoded by TRBV27 joined to TRBJ2-1, with 9 middle bases fitting TRBD2. This TCR was recovered from a female donor with papillary thyroid cancer or a benign thyroid nodule (not recorded which). Some clones in this sample may be carry-over from other donors' samples. The nucleotides are TGTGCCAGCAGAGGGGTAGCGGGGGTTTTTTACAATGAGCAGTTCTTC. It encodes CASRGVAGVFYNEQFF.